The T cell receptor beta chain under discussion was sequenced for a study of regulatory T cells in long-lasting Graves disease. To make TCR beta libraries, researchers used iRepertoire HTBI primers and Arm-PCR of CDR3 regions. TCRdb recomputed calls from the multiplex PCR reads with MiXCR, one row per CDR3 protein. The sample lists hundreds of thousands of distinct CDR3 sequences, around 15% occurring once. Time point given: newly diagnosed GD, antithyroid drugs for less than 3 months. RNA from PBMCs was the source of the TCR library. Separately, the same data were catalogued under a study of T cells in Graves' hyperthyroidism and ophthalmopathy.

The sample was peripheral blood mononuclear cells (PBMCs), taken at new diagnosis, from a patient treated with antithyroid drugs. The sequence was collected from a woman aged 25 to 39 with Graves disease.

The CDR3 here is CSAPAGGRNTEAFF. CDR3 bases: TGCAGTGCCCCAGCTGGGGGGCGTAACACTGAAGCTTTCTTT. The gene calls are TRBV20-1 and TRBJ1-1; D possibly corresponds to TRBD1 (6 bases). The V end was cut by 6 bases, the J end by 2 bases, with 16 bases between. The germline V gene has CDR1 DFQATT and CDR2 SNEGSKA (reference sequence). This CDR3 has 14 residues.